Shown below are 15 T cell receptor beta chains from a single sample sequenced in a study of T cells after yellow fever vaccination. TCRdb independently ran MiXCR on the 5' RACE reads; one entry per CDR3 protein. Found here are a few hundred thousand distinct CDR3 sequences, around a sixth of them singletons; the top ten hold around a sixth. The specimen was PBMCs, collected about 5 days after the first yellow fever vaccination. The source of these receptors is a young man who received the YFV17D yellow fever vaccine.

This clonotype was picked up many times. The gene calls are TRBV15 and TRBJ2-3; D is unresolved. The CDR3 length is 13 residues. Germline loops: CDR1 LNHNV, CDR2 YYDKDF (reference sequence). Trimming removed 5 bases at V and 0 bases at J, with 6 bases between. This CDR3 is CATSRPSTDTQYF. CDR3 DNA: TGTGCCACCAGCCGACCTAGCACAGATACGCAGTATTTT.

This clonotype was detected only a few times. The rearrangement uses TRBV12-3 or TRBV12-4 and TRBJ2-2; D could derive from TRBD1 or TRBD2 (5 bases each). V was pared by 5 bases and J by 8 bases, with 15 bases between. The CDR3 has 14 amino acids. This CDR3 is CASSAIGWGGELFF. CDR3 DNA: TGTGCCAGCAGTGCCATCGGCTGGGGGGGGGAGCTGTTTTTT.

The chain joins TRBV3-1 to TRBJ2-1; possible D gene TRBD1, 6 bases. The germline CDR1 and CDR2 sequences are LGHDT and YNNKEL (reference sequence). Trimming pared 3 bases from V and 8 bases from J, leaving 14 bases between. The CDR3 has 14 amino acids. The chain's CDR3 is CASSHLNREHEQFF. For the CDR3, the DNA is TGTGCCAGCAGCCACCTGAACAGGGAACATGAGCAGTTCTTC.

The chain uses TRBV18 and TRBJ1-6, with D unclear. Germline V lookup: CDR1 KGHSH, CDR2 LQKENI. The CDR3 length is 17 residues. V gave up 4 bases and J gave up 5 bases, with 18 bases separating them. CDR3 region: CASSLIPGSAHNSPLHF. For the CDR3, the DNA is TGTGCCAGCTCACTGATCCCCGGCAGCGCCCATAATTCACCCCTCCACTTT.

This clonotype was found many times. The chain uses TRBV20-1 and TRBJ2-5; perhaps TRBD2 as D (6 bases). Germline V gene sequence: CDR1 DFQATT, CDR2 SNEGSKA (reference sequence). CDR3 length: 15 residues. V lost 0 bases, J lost 5 bases, and 16 bases lay in between. The CDR3 protein is CSARDWEPGRETQYF. DNA for the CDR3: TGCAGTGCTAGAGATTGGGAGCCGGGGAGGGAGACCCAGTACTTC.

The chain employs TRBV24-1 and TRBJ2-5, with D unclear. This CDR3 is 14 amino acids long. Trimming took off 4 bases at V and 5 bases at J, with 13 bases between the two ends. The germline gives CDR1 KGHDR, CDR2 SFDVKD. In nucleotides, the CDR3 is TGTGCCACCAGTGACCGACGGAGCGCGGAGACCCAGTACTTC. It encodes CATSDRRSAETQYF.

This clonotype was found a few times. The genes are TRBV5-4 and TRBJ2-3; 7 bases line up with TRBD2. The V gene's germline CDR1 is SGHNT and CDR2 YYREEE (reference sequence). The CDR3 runs to 15 residues. V lost 9 bases and J lost 2; bases outside the gene matches: 12. As DNA, the CDR3 is TGTGCCACCGCGGGAGACCCGTCACCCACAGATACGCAGTATTTT. The encoded protein is CATAGDPSPTDTQYF.

There are a few counts of this clonotype. The rearrangement links TRBV2 to TRBJ1-1; D gene ambiguous. Between the trimmed V and J ends, which lost 3 bases and 4 bases, there was a span of 9 bases. The CDR3 contains 13 residues. Germline-derived CDR1 and CDR2 are SNHLY and FYNNEI. The CDR3 DNA sequence: TGTGCCAGCAGTGAGGAGTGGCTCACTGAAGCTTTCTTT. Translated, it gives CASSEEWLTEAFF. The entire variable domain, with the rest obtained from reference TRBV2 and TRBJ1-1, is as follows: EPEVTQTPSHQVTQMGQEVILRCVPISNHLYFYWYRQILGQKVEFLVSFYNNEISEKSEIFDDQFSVERPDGSNFTLKIRSTKLEDSAMYFCASSEEWLTEAFFGQGTRLTVV.

The V and J genes are TRBV27 and TRBJ2-3; D is ambiguous. CDR1 MNHEY and CDR2 SMNVEV come from the germline V gene (reference sequence). This CDR3 is 11 amino acids long. The V end was cut by 3 bases, the J end by 5 bases, with 3 bases between. DNA for the CDR3: TGTGCCAGCAGTTTCAAAGATACGCAGTATTTT. Its translation is CASSFKDTQYF.

The chain is built from TRBV21-1 and TRBJ2-5; the table's D call of TRBD1 was not tested on the DNA. TRBV21-1 is tagged as a pseudogene. This CDR3 region has 15 residues. The CDR3 loop reads CASSIAGQPKETQYF. In DNA form, the CDR3 reads TGTGCCAGCAGCATAGCGGGACAGCCGAAAGAGACCCAGTACTTC.

J is TRBJ2-1 and V is TRBV2; the match to TRBD1 covers 11 bases. CDR1 is SNHLY and CDR2 is FYNNEI in the germline V gene. This CDR3 has 15 residues. The V gene end was trimmed by 6 bases and the J gene end by 5 bases; junction bases not matched to a gene: 6. The CDR3 nucleotides are TGTGCCAGCAGGCCCGGGACAGGGGGGGACAATGAGCAGTTCTTC. Translated, it gives CASRPGTGGDNEQFF.

The V gene is TRBV4-3, the J gene TRBJ1-2; the D is unclear. Germline values: CDR1 LGHNA, CDR2 YSLEER. The CDR3 contains 12 residues. Deletions cut 6 bases from V and 4 bases from J, with 9 bases between. The CDR3 spells CASSPNGYGYTF. CDR3 nucleotide sequence: TGCGCCAGCAGTCCGAACGGCTATGGCTACACCTTC.

The chain is built from TRBV2 and TRBJ1-5; no clear D. Germline V lookup: CDR1 SNHLY, CDR2 FYNNEI. Trimming shortened V by 6 bases and J by 2 bases, and 8 bases separated the two germline ends. The CDR3 runs 13 residues. CDR3 region: CASRGVGNQPQHF. DNA of the CDR3: TGTGCCAGCAGGGGCGTAGGCAATCAGCCCCAGCATTTT.

This clonotype has only a few counts. The gene calls are TRBV18 and TRBJ2-2, with unresolved D. Germline V gene lookup returns CDR1 KGHSH and CDR2 LQKENI. The CDR3 has 15 amino acids. Trimming took 3 bases from V and 4 from J, leaving 12 bases between them. The CDR3 here is CASSPSPLATGELFF. The CDR3 bases are TGTGCCAGCTCACCGAGTCCTTTGGCCACCGGGGAGCTGTTTTTT.

The chain has TRBV20-1 and TRBJ1-5, with 7 bases that match TRBD1. V trimming: 7 bases; J trimming: 4 bases; junction bases outside the gene matches: 4. CDR1 and CDR2 from the germline V gene are DFQATT and SNEGSKA (reference sequence). The CDR3 totals 12 residues. CDR3 residues: CSGEDRNQPQHF. In DNA, the CDR3 is TGCAGTGGCGAGGACAGGAATCAGCCCCAGCATTTT.